This T cell receptor beta chain was found in a study of identical twins. Study findings and constraints: Cord blood's abundant beta clonotypes had fewer insertions, unlike memory repertoires. Out-of-frame TCR alpha sharing in monozygotic twins exceeded recombination model predictions.

CDR3 size: 13 residues. Deletions cut 0 bases from V and 12 bases from J, with 15 bases between. Donors were all healthy Caucasians. This clonotype was picked up a small number of times. What it binds is not known. TCRdb re-derived calls from the 5' RACE reads in MiXCR, one entry per CDR3 protein. Among some 900,000 distinct CDR3 sequences listed, about 12% were seen once. These same data were also listed under a study on yellow fever vaccine responses in identical twins.

Sequencing used PBMCs. The source is a woman aged 18-35 years in good health. V and J are TRBV12-3 or TRBV12-4 and TRBJ2-7; a possible D gene is TRBD1 (5 bases). CDR3 bases: TGTGCCAGCAGTTTAGCGGGGCGCCCTAGGAGGTACTTC. Its protein product is CASSLAGRPRRYF.